This is a list of T cell receptor beta chains from one sample in a study of chemoradiotherapy in HPV16-positive cancers. Some clones are missing from TCRdb's copy, which holds only in-frame ones; the method was immunoSEQ multiplex PCR. The table has roughly 12,000 clones, roughly 86% seen once. The sequences come from blood, collected from a patient who underwent chemoradiotherapy. Source of these receptors: a human donor with HPV-associated anogenital cancer. The conserved cysteine and the conserved F or W are not part of the CDR3 here. A D gene is named only where the DNA matches it firmly.

cdr3_length: 14
v_call: TRBV9
j_call: TRBJ2-3
d_call: TRBD2
cdr3_aa: ASSPLAGGRTDTQY

cdr3_length: 12
v_call: TRBV7-6
j_call: TRBJ2-5
d_call: TRBD1
cdr3_aa: ASSLARGQVTQY

cdr3_length: 15
v_call: TRBV9
j_call: TRBJ1-3
d_call: TRBD1
cdr3_aa: ASSVKGTGASGNTIY

cdr3_length: 12
v_call: TRBV9
j_call: TRBJ2-1
d_call: TRBD1
cdr3_aa: ASSKGQGRDEQF

cdr3_length: 12
v_call: TRBV6-5
j_call: TRBJ1-2
d_call: -
cdr3_aa: ASSDLQGRRGYT

cdr3_length: 15
v_call: TRBV11-2
j_call: TRBJ2-3
d_call: -
cdr3_aa: ASRHRVGQGGTDTQY

cdr3_length: 12
v_call: TRBV7-2
j_call: TRBJ1-1
d_call: -
cdr3_aa: ASSYQAMNTEAF

cdr3_length: 14
v_call: TRBV7-8
j_call: TRBJ1-5
d_call: -
cdr3_aa: ASSSSQSYSNQPQH

cdr3_length: 13
v_call: TRBV28
j_call: TRBJ2-7
d_call: -
cdr3_aa: ASSPPPTAMDEQY

cdr3_length: 12
v_call: TRBV7-9
j_call: TRBJ2-5
d_call: TRBD2
cdr3_aa: ASSLTGGVETQY

cdr3_length: 12
v_call: TRBV6-4
j_call: TRBJ1-2
d_call: -
cdr3_aa: ASSDSQWAYGYT

cdr3_length: 13
v_call: TRBV5-1
j_call: TRBJ1-1
d_call: -
cdr3_aa: ASSLVGPTNTEAF

cdr3_length: 12
v_call: TRBV29-1
j_call: TRBJ2-3
d_call: TRBD1
cdr3_aa: SMRKGAVADTQY

cdr3_length: 13
v_call: TRBV21-1
j_call: TRBJ2-2
d_call: -
cdr3_aa: ASSSRDRGTGELF

cdr3_length: 12
v_call: TRBV6-1
j_call: TRBJ1-6
d_call: -
cdr3_aa: ASSAGPYNSPLH

cdr3_length: 14
v_call: TRBV5-1
j_call: TRBJ2-2
d_call: -
cdr3_aa: ASSTERGSDTGELF

cdr3_length: 15
v_call: TRBV5-1
j_call: TRBJ2-4
d_call: -
cdr3_aa: ASSLAPGIIAKNIQY

cdr3_length: 13
v_call: TRBV6-1
j_call: TRBJ2-7
d_call: -
cdr3_aa: ASSGRINQGGEQY

cdr3_length: 13
v_call: TRBV5-4
j_call: TRBJ1-3
d_call: -
cdr3_aa: ASSLAGGSGNTIY

cdr3_length: 13
v_call: TRBV5-5
j_call: TRBJ2-1
d_call: TRBD1
cdr3_aa: ASSHPGQSLNEQF

cdr3_length: 15
v_call: TRBV14
j_call: TRBJ1-1
d_call: -
cdr3_aa: ASSQPSWGPKNTEAF

cdr3_length: 10
v_call: TRBV19
j_call: TRBJ1-2
d_call: -
cdr3_aa: ASSNLGSGYT

cdr3_length: 11
v_call: TRBV10-3
j_call: TRBJ2-5
d_call: -
cdr3_aa: AIKAAVQETQY

cdr3_length: 11
v_call: TRBV29-1
j_call: TRBJ1-1
d_call: TRBD1
cdr3_aa: SGDRVMNTEAF

cdr3_length: 12
v_call: TRBV18
j_call: TRBJ2-3
d_call: TRBD1
cdr3_aa: ASSPGTGVDTQY

cdr3_length: 13
v_call: TRBV6-5
j_call: TRBJ1-1
d_call: -
cdr3_aa: ASSYSSGFGAEAF

cdr3_length: 11
v_call: TRBV19
j_call: TRBJ1-6
d_call: -
cdr3_aa: ASRRPGNSPLH

cdr3_length: 12
v_call: TRBV18
j_call: TRBJ2-5
d_call: TRBD1
cdr3_aa: ASSPGQGGETQY